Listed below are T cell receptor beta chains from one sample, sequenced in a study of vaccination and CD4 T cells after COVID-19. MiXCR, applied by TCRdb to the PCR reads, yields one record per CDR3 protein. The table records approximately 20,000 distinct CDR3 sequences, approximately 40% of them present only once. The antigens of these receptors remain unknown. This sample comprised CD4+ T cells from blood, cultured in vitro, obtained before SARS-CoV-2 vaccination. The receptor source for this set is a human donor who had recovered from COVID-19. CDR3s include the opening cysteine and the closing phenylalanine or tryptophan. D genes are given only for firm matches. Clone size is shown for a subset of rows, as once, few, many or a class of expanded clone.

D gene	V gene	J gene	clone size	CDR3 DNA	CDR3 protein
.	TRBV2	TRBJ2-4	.	TGTGCCAGCAGTGTCACGGGACATCGGTACTTC	CASSVTGHRYF
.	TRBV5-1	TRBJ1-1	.	TGCGCCAGCAGCTTGGCTACACTTCAGAGGACTGAAGCTTTCTTT	CASSLATLQRTEAFF
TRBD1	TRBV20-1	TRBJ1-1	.	TGCAGTGCTAAAGAATCTTGGACAGGGGCATTGAACACTGAAGCTTTCTTT	CSAKESWTGALNTEAFF
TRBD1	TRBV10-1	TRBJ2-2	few	TGCGCCAGCAGTGAGTCGCGACAGGGGTTACCCGGGGAGCTGTTTTTT	CASSESRQGLPGELFF
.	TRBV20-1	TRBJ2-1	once	TGCAGTGCTAGTCGGCGGGCGAGCAATGAGCAGTTCTTC	CSASRRASNEQFF
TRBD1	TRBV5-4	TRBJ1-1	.	TGTGCCAGCAGACGCACAGGGGGAGGCACTGAAGCTTTCTTT	CASRRTGGGTEAFF
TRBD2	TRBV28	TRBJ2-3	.	TGTGCCAGCAGTACCCCAGCTAGCGGGCAAGATACGCAGTATTTT	CASSTPASGQDTQYF
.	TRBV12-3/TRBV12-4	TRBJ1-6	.	TGTGCCAGCAGTTTCAGGGAGCGAAGTTCACCCCTCCACTTT	CASSFRERSSPLHF
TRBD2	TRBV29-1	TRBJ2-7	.	TGCAGCGTTGATCGGGGGAGGGCGGGCGAGCAGTACTTC	CSVDRGRAGEQYF
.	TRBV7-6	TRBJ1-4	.	TGTGCCAGCAGCCGTAGGGAGAATGAAAAACTGTTTTTT	CASSRRENEKLFF
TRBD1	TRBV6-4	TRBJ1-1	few	TGTGCCAGCAGTGACTCCTTCGAAGGGACAGCTTTGGGGAACACTGAAGCTTTCTTT	CASSDSFEGTALGNTEAFF
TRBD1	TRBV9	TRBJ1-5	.	TGTGCCAGCAGCGTAGGGGACAGAGGGAATCAGCCCCAGCATTTT	CASSVGDRGNQPQHF
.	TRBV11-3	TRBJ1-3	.	TGTGCCAGCAGCTTAAAGGGAGGGCGCTCTGGAAACACCATATATTTT	CASSLKGGRSGNTIYF
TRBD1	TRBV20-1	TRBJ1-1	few	TGCAGTGCTAGAGCGGGACAGATCACTGAAGCTTTCTTT	CSARAGQITEAFF
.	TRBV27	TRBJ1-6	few	TGTGCCAGCAGTTTAATGCAGGCACTTAATTCACCCCTCCACTTT	CASSLMQALNSPLHF
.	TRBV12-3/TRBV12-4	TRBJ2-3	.	TGTGCCAGCAGTTTAAGGCCAGGGTTGGATACGCAGTATTTT	CASSLRPGLDTQYF
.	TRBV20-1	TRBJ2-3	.	TGCAGTGCTCAGGAGCTTAGCGTACCAGATACGCAGTATTTT	CSAQELSVPDTQYF
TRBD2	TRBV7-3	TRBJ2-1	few	TGTGCCAGCAGCGACCCCTTCGGGAGGACCCCCAATGAGCAGTTCTTC	CASSDPFGRTPNEQFF
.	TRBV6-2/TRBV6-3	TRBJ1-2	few	TGTGCCAGCAGTTACTCGAATAAAGGGCGGAATGGCTACACCTTC	CASSYSNKGRNGYTF
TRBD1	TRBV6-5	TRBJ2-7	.	TGTGCCAGCAGCTACCGACAGGGTGGCGAGCAGTACTTC	CASSYRQGGEQYF